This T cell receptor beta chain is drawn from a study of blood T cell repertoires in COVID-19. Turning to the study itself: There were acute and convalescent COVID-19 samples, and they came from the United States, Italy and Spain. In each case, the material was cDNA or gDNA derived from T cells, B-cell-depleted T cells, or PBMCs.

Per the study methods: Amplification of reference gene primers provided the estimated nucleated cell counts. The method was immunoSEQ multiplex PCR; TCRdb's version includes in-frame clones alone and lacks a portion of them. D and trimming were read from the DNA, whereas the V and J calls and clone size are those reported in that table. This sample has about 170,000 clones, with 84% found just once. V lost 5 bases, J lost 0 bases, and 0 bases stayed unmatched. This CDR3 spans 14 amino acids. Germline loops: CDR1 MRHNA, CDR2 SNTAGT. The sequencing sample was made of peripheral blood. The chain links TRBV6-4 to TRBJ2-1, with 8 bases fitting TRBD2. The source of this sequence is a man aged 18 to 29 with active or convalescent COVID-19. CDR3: CASSSGSSYNEQFF. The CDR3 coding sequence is TGTGCCAGCAGTAGCGGGAGCTCCTACAATGAGCAGTTCTTC.